Listed below are T cell receptor beta chains from one sample, sequenced in a study of T cell repertoires in cytomegalovirus infection. One entry per CDR3 protein results from TCRdb running MiXCR on the reads. The sample yields about 310,000 distinct CDR3 sequences, roughly 17% seen once. The sample was PBMCs. The receptors come from a human donor in good health (CMV status not recorded). Some clones in this sample may be carry-over from other donors' samples. Each CDR3 is given with its conserved first and last residue. D genes are given only for firm matches. Clone size is shown for a subset of rows, as once, few, many or a class of expanded clone.

CDR3aa: CASTRTVSSYEQYF; CDR3nt: TGTGCCAGCACCAGGACGGTGAGCTCCTACGAGCAGTACTTC; v_gene: TRBV2; abundance: NA; j_gene: TRBJ2-7; d_gene: NA
CDR3aa: CASSSWAGTDTQYF; CDR3nt: TGTGCCAGCAGTTCGTGGGCGGGCACAGATACGCAGTATTTT; v_gene: TRBV6-1; abundance: many; j_gene: TRBJ2-3; d_gene: NA
CDR3aa: CASSFRFSNQPQHF; CDR3nt: TGTGCCAGCAGCTTTAGATTTAGCAATCAGCCCCAGCATTTT; v_gene: TRBV7-2; abundance: many; j_gene: TRBJ1-5; d_gene: NA
CDR3aa: CASSFGTSGEIGYNEQFF; CDR3nt: TGTGCCAGCAGCTTTGGGACTAGCGGGGAGATAGGGTACAATGAGCAGTTCTTC; v_gene: TRBV11-2; abundance: few; j_gene: TRBJ2-1; d_gene: TRBD2
CDR3aa: CASSLNSNLKGGDPEKLFF; CDR3nt: TGTGCCAGCAGCTTGAATTCTAACCTTAAAGGGGGCGATCCTGAAAAACTGTTTTTT; v_gene: TRBV11-1; abundance: few; j_gene: TRBJ1-4; d_gene: TRBD1
CDR3aa: CSARGSGVGYGYTF; CDR3nt: TGCAGTGCTAGAGGGTCCGGGGTAGGCTATGGCTACACCTTC; v_gene: TRBV20-1; abundance: few; j_gene: TRBJ1-2; d_gene: NA
CDR3aa: CASAQQALRTEAFF; CDR3nt: TGTGCCAGCGCACAACAGGCGTTAAGGACTGAAGCTTTCTTT; v_gene: TRBV7-2; abundance: many; j_gene: TRBJ1-1; d_gene: NA
CDR3aa: CAISSSDRAGNTIYF; CDR3nt: TGTGCCATCAGTTCGTCCGACAGGGCTGGAAACACCATATATTTT; v_gene: TRBV10-3; abundance: NA; j_gene: TRBJ1-3; d_gene: TRBD1
CDR3aa: CSARILAVSYEQYF; CDR3nt: TGCAGTGCTAGGATTCTAGCGGTGTCCTACGAGCAGTACTTC; v_gene: TRBV20-1; abundance: many; j_gene: TRBJ2-7; d_gene: TRBD2
CDR3aa: CASRDAGAHQPQHF; CDR3nt: TGTGCCAGCAGGGACGCAGGGGCTCATCAGCCCCAGCATTTT; v_gene: TRBV6-1; abundance: many; j_gene: TRBJ1-5; d_gene: NA
CDR3aa: CASSLLGGGFGETQYF; CDR3nt: TGTGCCAGCAGCTTACTGGGCGGGGGGTTTGGAGAGACCCAGTACTTC; v_gene: TRBV7-2; abundance: many; j_gene: TRBJ2-5; d_gene: TRBD2
CDR3aa: CASSTSGETQYF; CDR3nt: TGTGCCAGCAGCACCTCGGGGGAGACCCAGTACTTC; v_gene: TRBV7-2; abundance: many; j_gene: TRBJ2-5; d_gene: NA
CDR3aa: CASSFPLASGANVLTF; CDR3nt: TGTGCCAGCAGCTTTCCGCTGGCTTCTGGGGCCAACGTCCTGACTTTC; v_gene: TRBV5-5; abundance: many; j_gene: TRBJ2-6; d_gene: NA
CDR3aa: CASSIRSSYNSPLHF; CDR3nt: TGTGCCAGCAGCATAAGGAGCTCCTATAATTCACCCCTCCACTTT; v_gene: TRBV12-3/TRBV12-4; abundance: NA; j_gene: TRBJ1-6; d_gene: NA
CDR3aa: CSACLAGITNTQYF; CDR3nt: TGCAGTGCTTGTCTAGCGGGGATTACCAATACGCAGTATTTT; v_gene: TRBV20-1; abundance: NA; j_gene: TRBJ2-3; d_gene: TRBD2
CDR3aa: CASTGRGPNYNEQFF; CDR3nt: TGTGCCAGTACCGGGAGAGGACCAAACTACAATGAGCAGTTCTTC; v_gene: TRBV19; abundance: many; j_gene: TRBJ2-1; d_gene: NA
CDR3aa: CASSQASGQFPTEAFF; CDR3nt: TGTGCCAGCAGCCAAGCTTCCGGACAGTTCCCTACTGAAGCTTTCTTT; v_gene: TRBV4-1; abundance: NA; j_gene: TRBJ1-1; d_gene: NA
CDR3aa: CASSLGSRGRTKNIQYF; CDR3nt: TGTGCCAGCAGCTTAGGGTCGAGGGGACGGACCAAAAACATTCAGTACTTC; v_gene: TRBV11-2; abundance: few; j_gene: TRBJ2-4; d_gene: NA
CDR3aa: CSAVDRRGVHNEQFF; CDR3nt: TGCAGTGCTGTCGATCGGCGGGGGGTCCACAATGAGCAGTTCTTC; v_gene: TRBV20-1; abundance: few; j_gene: TRBJ2-1; d_gene: TRBD2
CDR3aa: CSVQLRQGSMNTEAFF; CDR3nt: TGCAGCGTCCAACTCCGACAGGGATCCATGAACACTGAAGCTTTCTTT; v_gene: TRBV29-1; abundance: NA; j_gene: TRBJ1-1; d_gene: TRBD1
CDR3aa: CASSQDVAGEYTGELFF; CDR3nt: TGCGCCAGCAGCCAAGATGTAGCGGGGGAGTACACCGGGGAGCTGTTTTTT; v_gene: TRBV4-3; abundance: many; j_gene: TRBJ2-2; d_gene: TRBD2
CDR3aa: CASSLSLRSTEAFF; CDR3nt: TGTGCCAGCAGCCTCTCGCTGAGGAGCACTGAAGCTTTCTTT; v_gene: TRBV5-4; abundance: many; j_gene: TRBJ1-1; d_gene: NA
CDR3aa: CASSQDLGGAREDEKLFF; CDR3nt: TGTGCCAGCAGCCAAGACCTGGGTGGGGCCCGCGAGGATGAAAAACTGTTTTTT; v_gene: TRBV4-2; abundance: few; j_gene: TRBJ1-4; d_gene: NA
CDR3aa: CASSLPDRYPDTQYF; CDR3nt: TGTGCCAGCAGTTTGCCGGACAGGTACCCAGATACGCAGTATTTT; v_gene: TRBV12-3/TRBV12-4; abundance: many; j_gene: TRBJ2-3; d_gene: TRBD1
CDR3aa: CASSLAQGPITGELFF; CDR3nt: TGTGCCAGCAGCTTGGCCCAGGGGCCCATCACCGGGGAGCTGTTTTTT; v_gene: TRBV5-5; abundance: NA; j_gene: TRBJ2-2; d_gene: NA